The clone carrying this T cell receptor beta chain was counted a few times. Its antigen is currently unknown. This record belongs to a study of blood T cells in healthy people across ages. Overall study findings and caveats: Whereas aged donors had fewer naive CD4+ cells, long-lived donors had more of them and higher diversity.

Combining a sample-barcoded 5' primer with a J-beta primer mix, a second PCR ran for about 7 to 12 cycles. Sequencing recovered at least 2.5 million CDR3-containing paired-end reads from each sample. Via MiXCR, TCRdb re-called the 5' RACE reads, giving one row per CDR3 protein. The repertoire holds about 1.6 million distinct CDR3 sequences, with roughly 32% as singletons. Sequences were obtained from blood. The sequence was obtained from a young woman in good health.

CDR3 region: CASSLVPGLAGLVQYF. Here the CDR3 DNA reads TGTGCCAGCAGCTTAGTACCGGGACTAGCGGGATTAGTACAGTACTTC. This chain uses TRBV7-2 with TRBJ2-4; 13 bases fit TRBD2. V gave up 1 base and J gave up 13 bases; unmatched junction bases: 10. Germline CDR1 is SGHTA and CDR2 is FQGNSA. The CDR3 contains 16 residues. The full variable domain, its missing parts supplied by reference TRBV7-2 and TRBJ2-4, is GAGVSQSPSNKVTEKGKDVELRCDPISGHTALYWYRQSLGQGLEFLIYFQGNSAPDKSGLPSDRFSAERTGGSVSTLTIQRTQQEDSAVYLCASSLVPGLAGLVQYFGAGTRLSVL.